Described below is a single T cell receptor (beta chain) sequence and its context. This specimen belongs to a study of long-term antiretroviral therapy in people with HIV. Survey-level resolution applied to immunoSEQ assay v3.0. This table comes from immunoSEQ multiplex PCR, and its TCRdb copy is limited to in-frame clones, with some not included. The data contain about 43,000 clones, approximately 86% of them singletons. V was pared by 2 bases and J by 1 base, with 12 bases between. This CDR3 is 15 amino acids long. Germline values: CDR1 SGHRS, CDR2 YFSETQ. Sequences were derived from unsorted PBMCs, sampled 0.1 years before starting antiretroviral therapy. The chain is built from TRBV5-1 and TRBJ1-1, with a weak D call TRBD1 (6 bases). This sequence originates from a woman aged 45-65 years with HIV. CDR3 nucleotides: TGCGCCAGCAGCTTCCGATCGGGGGCGAACACTGAAGCTTTCTTT. Amino acids: CASSFRSGANTEAFF. The full variable domain, in which reference TRBV5-1 and TRBJ1-1 provide the parts outside the CDR3, is KAGVTQTPRYLIKTRGQQVTLSCSPISGHRSVSWYQQTPGQGLQFLFEYFSETQRNKGNFPGRFSGRQFSNSRSEMNVSTLELGDSALYLCASSFRSGANTEAFFGQGTRLTVV.